This T cell receptor beta chain was sequenced for a study of shared clonotypes between healthy human individuals (TCRdb year 2020). About the investigation overall: The cohort included three men and two women between 18 and 49 years of age. For each donor, CD4 naive and CD4 memory were each given three plates, CD8 naive was given two plates, and CD8 memory was given one plate. Blood TCR repertoires of 5 or 6 healthy adults were deeply sequenced to estimate repertoire size and the extent of clonotype sharing between individuals. Different laboratories and diverse techniques were used to prepare libraries and sequence TCR repertoires, to increase sequencing depth and limit assay-specific biases. Per donor, leukapheresis produced somewhere between about 0.85 and 9.5 billion PBMCs. The investigation overall reported the following: Because the study included only a small number of donors, the genetic and exposure-history diversity represented was limited. About 5% of naive CD4, roughly 3.5% of naive CD8, about 2.4% of memory CD4, and about 0.4% of memory CD8 clonotypes were shared across a few donors. Based on pairwise subsampling, the degree of clonotype sharing among donors was expected to be affected by sequencing depth. Clonotypes shared by all four sorted-subset donors showed higher generation probabilities than non-shared clonotypes. Incomplete sequencing was indicated by rarefaction of sorted-subset datasets, despite the large sequencing depth. Sampling was restricted to blood, and TCR repertoires in tissue are likely to differ from TCR repertoires in blood. Naive subsets generally had larger estimated clonotype richness than memory subsets.

Using the deep immunoSEQ assay, multiplex PCR amplified TCR CDR3 regions from genomic DNA. Extracted genomic DNA from each cell subset was distributed evenly across all wells of several immunoSEQ 96-well plates, and each plate was treated as a replicate. For sorted subsets, each replicate PCR was loaded with approximately 200 ng genomic DNA, equivalent to some 27,000 T cell genomes. Purified libraries were measured with a Qubit 3.0 fluorometer, size-checked on a Bioanalyzer 2100, and measured again with the KAPA Library Quantification kit. A separate single-read 150-cycle Illumina NextSeq 550 flow cell was used to sequence each immunoSEQ 96-well plate. Under the source paper's analysis protocol: Because only junctional sequences without quality scores were contained in the immunoSEQ output, filtering matching that applied to full-length reads could not be performed. To assign V/J genes and CDR3, sequences were annotated using PyIR, a Python wrapper for IgBLAST v1.9, with IMGT germline references. Reads were filtered out if the reads had weak V/J assignments (E-value above 1e-6), no CDR3, stop codons, out-of-frame junctions, or ambiguous translated residues. V3J clonotypes were defined by identical inferred V gene, J gene, and CDR3 amino acid sequence. To compute the percentage overlap between repertoires, the number of shared unique clonotypes was divided by the size of the smaller repertoire. Repertoire richness was assessed with RTK rarefaction, the Chao1 estimator, and Recon v2.1 estimates of unobserved clonotypes. Generation probabilities for all TCRbeta clonotypes obtained by the gDNA method from a handful of donors were computed using OLGA. TCRdb provides this immuneACCESS table in a form limited to in-frame rearrangements. Some clones are lacking; in checked studies, under half of them reflect an unresolved V gene, and why the rest are absent is not known. V, J and clone size derive from that table, while D and trimming were established from the DNA sequence. This sample holds 2 million to 2.5 million clones; just under 95% were observed only once. Of the sample, roughly 1.1% is held by the ten largest clones.

Details on this clone: It has no known antigen specificity. Per-nucleotide qualities are absent, and no much larger clonotype sits a single base away.

According to the germline V gene (reference sequence), CDR1 reads SEHNR and CDR2 reads FQNEAQ. Between the V and J ends, shortened by 4 bases and 4 bases respectively, the junction contains 13 bases. Its CDR3 holds 14 amino acids, cysteine through phenylalanine. The read is trimmed to its CDR3 DNA, 42 bases read in frame from base 1. CD8 naive samples consisted of CD45RO-negative cells that were positively selected for CCR7, yielding a CD45RA+CCR7+ population without TemRA cells. Donors were healthy HIV-negative adults with no recently reported acute infections or vaccinations. All donors were Caucasian adults living in Nashville, Tennessee, USA. Blood was collected by leukapheresis, and PBMCs were isolated by Ficoll-Histopaque density gradient centrifugation and then cryopreserved in liquid nitrogen vapor phase. Analytical flow cytometry was used to check the purity and quantity of each magnetically sorted T cell population. Genomic DNA was isolated from every sorted fraction and measured by UV absorbance on a Nanodrop 2000c.

The source is a man younger than 35 in good health. Sequencing was done on a sample of naive CD8+ T cells sorted from blood. In the paper's terms, the cell subset or site label means: CD45RA+CCR7+. The chain employs TRBV7-9 and TRBJ1-1, with TRBD1 perhaps the D gene, on 5 matching bases. The CDR3 loop reads CASSSGTDPTEAFF. The bases read TGTGCCAGCAGCTCCGGGACTGACCCCACTGAAGCTTTCTTT.